This T cell receptor (beta chain) appears in the sequencing data of a study of blood T cell repertoires in COVID-19. Using immunoSEQ multiplex PCR, the repertoire was profiled, and TCRdb retains in-frame clones only, with some absent. In the table there are some 220,000 clones, 80% of which are singletons. V was trimmed by 6 bases and J by 3 bases, leaving 21 bases between them. Germline loops: CDR1 SGHRS, CDR2 YFSETQ. This CDR3 spans 16 amino acids. This TCR came from a woman aged 70-85 years with acute or convalescent COVID-19. Material: peripheral blood. The genes are TRBV5-1 and TRBJ2-5, with a possible D match to TRBD1 (5 bases). The CDR3 is CASTLSTYRSEETQYF. CDR3 nucleotide sequence: TGCGCCAGCACCCTATCTACGTACAGGAGCGAAGAGACCCAGTACTTC.